This entry lists 18 T cell receptor beta chains sequenced from one sample in a study of control samples from healthy donors and cancer patients. The data were produced by immunoSEQ multiplex PCR, yet TCRdb's version contains in-frame clones alone and is incomplete. Altogether some 15,000 clones are present, approximately 93% being singletons, with the ten largest covering around 14%. The sequenced sample consisted of PBMCs. All receptors come from a man older than 75 with lung cancer.

This clone has just one count. This chain joins TRBV18 and TRBJ2-2, with 10 positions matching TRBD2. The length of the CDR3 is 16 residues. Germline CDR1 KGHSH, CDR2 LQKENI. Trimming at V came to 6 bases and at J to 3 bases, leaving 7 bases not matched to a gene. The CDR3 is CASSQTSGAYTGELFF. The CDR3 DNA reads as TGTGCCAGCTCGCAAACTAGCGGGGCATACACCGGGGAGCTGTTTTTT.

The V and J genes are TRBV24-1 and TRBJ1-1; D may be TRBD1 (5 bases). Looked up from germline, CDR1 is KGHDR and CDR2 is SFDVKD. This CDR3 comprises 13 residues. V lost 10 bases and J lost 2, with 13 bases in between. The chain's CDR3 is CATWGGANTEAFF. As DNA, the CDR3 is TGTGCCACTTGGGGCGGCGCCAACACTGAAGCTTTCTTT.

This clone was found a few times. The CDR3 loop is CASSSGSTEAQHF. The CDR3 region has the DNA TGCGCCAGCAGCTCTGGGAGTACGGAGGCCCAGCATTTT. This sequence joins TRBV5-1 and TRBJ1-5; D not resolved. The V and J ends lost 3 bases and 11 bases respectively, with 15 bases between them. This CDR3 comprises 13 residues. Looked up from germline, CDR1 is SGHRS and CDR2 is YFSETQ.

The V gene is TRBV6-5, the J gene TRBJ2-4; D gene ambiguous. V lost 0 bases, J lost 2 bases, and 8 bases lay in between. From germline, CDR1 is MNHEY and CDR2 SVGAGI. The CDR3 is 15 amino acids. The CDR3 DNA follows: TGTGCCAGCAGTTACTCGGAACAGACCAAAAACATTCAGTACTTC. Protein sequence: CASSYSEQTKNIQYF.

The rearrangement uses TRBV5-1 and TRBJ1-6; D might be TRBD1 (5 bases). V shed 3 bases and J shed 0 bases, with 13 bases lying between them. The CDR3 is 17 residues long. From germline, CDR1 is SGHRS and CDR2 YFSETQ. The CDR3 bases are TGCGCCAGCAGCTCTTTGACAGAGGGCTCCTATAATTCACCCCTCCACTTT. Translation gives CASSSLTEGSYNSPLHF.

The V call is TRBV24-1, the J call TRBJ1-6; weak D call: TRBD1 (5 bases). This CDR3 has 14 amino acids. Deletions cut 4 bases from V and 9 bases from J, with 12 bases between. Per germline, CDR1 KGHDR and CDR2 SFDVKD. The CDR3 nucleotides are TGTGCCACCAGTGAGGGCAGGGTTAGTTCACCCCTCCACTTT. Protein: CATSEGRVSSPLHF.

This rearrangement joins TRBV5-4 to TRBJ1-1; 9 nucleotides align to TRBD1. CDR3 length: 15 residues. V was clipped by 4 bases and J by 3 bases; unmatched bases: 7. The germline V gene has CDR1 SGHNT and CDR2 YYREEE (reference sequence). The CDR3 nucleotides are TGTGCCAGCAGCGATCCCGGGACAGGGTACACTGAAGCTTTCTTT. It codes for CASSDPGTGYTEAFF.

This clone is categorized as medium-sized (0.01 to 0.1%). The chain combines TRBV28 with TRBJ2-1, with 13 bases aligning to TRBD2. The CDR3 length is 17 residues. The V gene end was trimmed by 4 bases and the J gene end by 9 bases; junction bases not matched to a gene: 12. The germline CDR1 and CDR2 sequences are MDHEN and SYDVKM. CDR3 in amino acids: CASSSPPGTSGVSEQFF. The CDR3 DNA is TGTGCCAGCAGTTCCCCCCCCGGGACTAGCGGGGTAAGTGAGCAGTTCTTC.

The chain combines TRBV11-2 with TRBJ1-1; 7 positions match TRBD1. V lost 5 bases, J lost 1 base, and 4 bases stayed unmatched. The CDR3 contains 14 residues. Germline CDR1 SGHAT, CDR2 FQNNGV. The CDR3 loop is CASSLWTGNTEAFF. CDR3 nucleotide sequence: TGTGCCAGCAGCCTTTGGACAGGGAACACTGAAGCTTTCTTT.

The V and J genes are TRBV27 and TRBJ1-4; D uncertain. V was shortened by 3 bases and J by 0 bases, with 5 bases between the two germline ends. The length of the CDR3 is 14 residues. In germline, CDR1 is MNHEY, CDR2 SMNVEV (reference sequence). In nucleotides, the CDR3 is TGTGCCAGCAGTTTTTATGCAACTAATGAAAAACTGTTTTTT. Translating it yields CASSFYATNEKLFF.

This chain links TRBV29-1 with TRBJ1-1; D may be TRBD1 (6 bases). V was clipped by 6 bases and J by 1 base, with 18 bases between them. The CDR3 is 15 amino acids. The germline gives CDR1 SQVTM, CDR2 ANQGSEA. CDR3 sequence reads: CSVVIGGAGNTEAFF. CDR3 bases: TGCAGCGTCGTCATTGGGGGCGCAGGGAACACTGAAGCTTTCTTT.

The chain combines TRBV6-5 with TRBJ1-1; no definite D call. The CDR3 has 13 amino acids. Per germline, CDR1 MNHEY and CDR2 SVGAGI. V was trimmed by 8 bases and J by 1 base, leaving 11 bases between them. CDR3: CASLQLPNTEAFF. As DNA, the CDR3 is TGTGCCAGCCTCCAACTTCCGAACACTGAAGCTTTCTTT.

This chain connects TRBV5-8 to TRBJ2-4; 7 bases align to TRBD1. This CDR3 spans 18 amino acids. V gave up 0 bases and J gave up 1 base; unmatched junction bases: 10. Per the germline V gene, CDR1 is SGHTS and CDR2 is YDEGEE. CDR3 in amino acids: CASSLDGTGVGAKNIQYF. The DNA for the CDR3 is TGTGCCAGCAGCTTGGATGGCACAGGGGTGGGCGCCAAAAACATTCAGTACTTC. Variable domain in full (rest from reference TRBV5-8 and TRBJ2-4): EAGVTQSPTHLIKTRGQQATLRCSPISGHTSVYWYQQALGLGLQFLLWYDEGEERNRGNFPPRFSGRQFPNYSSELNVNALELEDSALYLCASSLDGTGVGAKNIQYFGAGTRLSVL.

The V call is TRBV7-9, the J call TRBJ1-2, with D unresolved. The CDR3 covers 12 residues. Trimming shortened V by 5 bases and J by 6 bases, and 10 bases separated the two germline ends. Germline V lookup: CDR1 SEHNR, CDR2 FQNEAQ (reference sequence). As DNA, the CDR3 is TGTGCCAGCAGCCTAAACTTGAATGGCTACACCTTC. The encoded protein is CASSLNLNGYTF.

This chain links TRBV19 with TRBJ1-1; TRBD1 aligns across 8 bases. Trimming removed 5 bases from V and 4 bases from J; junction bases left unmatched: 6. CDR1 is LNHDA, CDR2 SQIVND, per germline (reference sequence). The CDR3 sequence is 14 residues long. The CDR3 region has the DNA TGTGCCAGTAGTCGCCAGGGGGCGGGCACTGAAGCTTTCTTT. Translated, it gives CASSRQGAGTEAFF. Using reference TRBV19 and TRBJ1-1 for the parts outside the CDR3, the full variable domain is DGGITQSPKYLFRKEGQNVTLSCEQNLNHDAMYWYRQDPGQGLRLIYYSQIVNDFQKGDIAEGYSVSREKKESFPLTVTSAQKNPTAFYLCASSRQGAGTEAFFGQGTRLTVV.

V is TRBV6-6 and J is TRBJ1-6; the D is unclear. CDR1 and CDR2 from the germline V gene are MNHNY and SVGAGI (reference sequence). Deletions cut 7 bases from V and 5 bases from J, with 9 bases between. This CDR3 has 13 residues. CDR3 sequence reads: CASTGRNNSPLHF. In DNA, the CDR3 is TGTGCCAGCACCGGACGTAATAATTCACCCCTCCACTTT.

This clone was seen just once. The chain links TRBV28 to TRBJ1-5; no firm D call. The CDR3 has 14 amino acids. Germline loops: CDR1 MDHEN, CDR2 SYDVKM. Trimming removed 6 bases from V and 0 bases from J, with 9 bases in between. CDR3 sequence: CASRRQGSNQPQHF. CDR3 nucleotides: TGTGCCAGCAGGCGACAAGGTAGCAATCAGCCCCAGCATTTT.

This clone was observed once. The V gene is TRBV4-1, the J gene TRBJ1-5, with D possibly matching TRBD1 (5 bases). There are 14 residues in the CDR3. The V and J ends lost 1 base and 3 bases respectively, with 7 bases between them. Germline assignment: CDR1 MGHRA and CDR2 YSYEKL. In DNA form, the CDR3 reads TGCGCCAGCAGCCAAGGGACAAACAATCAGCCCCAGCATTTT. Its protein product is CASSQGTNNQPQHF.